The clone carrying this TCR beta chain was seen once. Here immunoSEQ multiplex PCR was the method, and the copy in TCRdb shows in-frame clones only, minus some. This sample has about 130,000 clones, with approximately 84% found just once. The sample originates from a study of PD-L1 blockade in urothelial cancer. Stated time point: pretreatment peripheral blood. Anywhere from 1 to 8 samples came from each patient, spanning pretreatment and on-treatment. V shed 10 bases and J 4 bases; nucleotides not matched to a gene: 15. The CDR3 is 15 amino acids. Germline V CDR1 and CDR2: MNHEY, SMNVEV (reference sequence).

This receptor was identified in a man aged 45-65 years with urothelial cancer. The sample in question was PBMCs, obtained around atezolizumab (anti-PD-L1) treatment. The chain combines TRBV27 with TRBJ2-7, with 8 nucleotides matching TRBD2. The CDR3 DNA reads TGTGCCATAGCGATGGGAGCGGGAGATGCATACGAGCAGTACTTC. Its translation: CAIAMGAGDAYEQYF.